This entry lists 17 T cell receptor beta chains sequenced from one sample in a study of CD8 T cells in Susac syndrome. Reverse transcription used about 0.45 to 1 ug RNA and random hexamers. A single record per CDR3 protein comes from TCRdb applying MiXCR to the immunoSEQ multiplex PCR reads. In the table there are 80,000 to 95,000 distinct CDR3 sequences, 90% to 95% of which are singletons. Sequenced input: CD8+ T cells from PBMCs. These receptors were obtained from a human donor with Susac syndrome.

DNA of the CDR3: TGCAGTGCTAGGAGGCTAGCGGGAGCTACCTTCTACAATGAGCAGTTCTTC. It is translated as CSARRLAGATFYNEQFF. This chain uses TRBV20-1 with TRBJ2-1, with TRBD2 matching over 10 bases. The CDR3 consists of 17 residues. After removal of 3 bases from V and 3 bases from J, the junction contained 11 bases not matched to a gene. CDR1 is DFQATT and CDR2 is SNEGSKA in the germline V gene (reference sequence).

The chain combines TRBV18 with TRBJ2-7; D is unclear. Germline values: CDR1 KGHSH, CDR2 LQKENI. V gave up 6 bases and J gave up 1 base, with 10 bases separating them. The CDR3 has 13 residues. This CDR3 reads CASSGRDSYEQYF. The DNA for the CDR3 is TGTGCCAGCTCTGGTAGGGATTCCTACGAGCAGTACTTC.

This clonotype was counted a single time. The V gene is TRBV5-1, the J gene TRBJ2-1; 7 bases are a match to TRBD1. Per germline, CDR1 SGHRS and CDR2 YFSETQ. The V and J ends lost 2 bases and 4 bases, in that order; junction bases with no gene match: 6. The CDR3 is 15 amino acids. The CDR3 is CASSFTGTEYNEQFF. CDR3 nucleotides: TGCGCCAGCAGCTTTACCGGGACAGAGTACAATGAGCAGTTCTTC.

The V call is TRBV7-8, the J call TRBJ1-1; D is uncertain. This CDR3 is 14 amino acids long. V lost 1 base, J lost 1 base, and 7 bases lay in between. Germline values: CDR1 SGHVS, CDR2 FQNEAQ. The CDR3 loop is CASSLEGPNTEAFF. CDR3 DNA: TGTGCCAGCAGCTTAGAAGGGCCGAACACTGAAGCTTTCTTT.

The chain is built from TRBV27 and TRBJ2-7, with D perhaps matching TRBD2 (6 bases). The CDR3 totals 14 residues. The germline CDR1 and CDR2 sequences are MNHEY and SMNVEV (reference sequence). Trimming pared 6 bases from V and 3 bases from J, leaving 15 bases between. In DNA form, the CDR3 reads TGTGCCAGCAGCGGGACTCCCCCCCACTACGAGCAGTACTTC. Amino acids: CASSGTPPHYEQYF.

This clonotype was detected only once. The V call is TRBV15, the J call TRBJ1-5, with D possibly matching TRBD1 (6 bases). Germline V gives CDR1 LNHNV, CDR2 YYDKDF (reference sequence). V was pared by 1 base and J by 2 bases, with 9 bases between. CDR3 length: 15 amino acids. The DNA for the CDR3 is TGTGCCACCAGCAGAGTCAGGGGTGGCAATCAGCCCCAGCATTTT. It yields the protein CATSRVRGGNQPQHF.

This clonotype has just one count. The chain recombines TRBV3-1 with TRBJ2-2; the D gene is possibly TRBD2 (5 bases). This CDR3 is built from 15 residues. Deletions cut 1 base from V and 0 bases from J, with 6 bases between. Germline V CDR1 and CDR2: LGHDT, YNNKEL (reference sequence). CDR3 sequence reads: CASSQAGANTGELFF. The DNA for the CDR3 is TGTGCCAGCAGCCAAGCCGGGGCGAACACCGGGGAGCTGTTTTTT.

The rearrangement links TRBV11-1 to TRBJ2-7; a possible D gene is TRBD2 (5 bases). The CDR3 has 16 residues. From germline, CDR1 is SGHAT and CDR2 FQDESV (reference sequence). The V gene lost 4 bases and the J gene lost 3 bases, with 19 bases spanning the gap. Here the CDR3 reads CASSYTEGTAGYEQYF. Written as DNA, the CDR3 is TGTGCCAGCAGCTATACGGAAGGAACGGCGGGCTACGAGCAGTACTTC.

The CDR3 loop is CASSLAPEDYEQYF. CDR3 DNA: TGTGCCAGCAGCTTAGCACCAGAAGACTACGAGCAGTACTTC. This chain connects TRBV7-9 to TRBJ2-7; D unclear. CDR1 SEHNR and CDR2 FQNEAQ come from the germline V gene (reference sequence). CDR3 length: 14 amino acids. Trimming cost V 0 bases and J 3 bases, with 9 bases left between them.

The chain couples TRBV24-1 to TRBJ2-5; the D gene could be TRBD1 or TRBD2 (5 bases each). The CDR3 extends over 15 amino acids. The V gene's germline CDR1 is KGHDR and CDR2 SFDVKD. Trimming pared 2 bases from V and 3 bases from J, leaving 12 bases between. The CDR3 DNA follows: TGTGCCACCAGTGATTCGGCCTTGGGGGAAGAGACCCAGTACTTC. This translates into CATSDSALGEETQYF.

A note on this clonotype: At one end the junction does not follow the germline gene, possibly because of a read error. The CDR3: CANSPSRDRGPDTQYF. The CDR3 DNA reads TGTGCCAACTCACCTTCGAGGGACAGGGGTCCAGATACGCAGTATTTT. The chain employs TRBV18 and TRBJ2-3; the match to TRBD1 covers 10 bases. CDR3 length equals 16 residues. Germline-derived CDR1 and CDR2 are KGHSH and LQKENI.

J is TRBJ2-2 and V is TRBV15; D is uncertain. The germline CDR1 and CDR2 sequences are LNHNV and YYDKDF (reference sequence). Trimming stripped 5 bases from V and 9 bases from J, with 13 bases between. The CDR3 sequence is 13 residues long. The CDR3 protein is CATSLTDPRELFF. CDR3 nucleotides: TGTGCCACCAGCCTCACTGACCCGCGGGAGCTGTTTTTT.

The chain employs TRBV12-3 or TRBV12-4 and TRBJ1-4; D remains ambiguous. CDR3 length: 13 residues. Trimming removed 6 bases at V and 5 bases at J, with 10 bases between. The CDR3 bases are TGTGCCAGCAGCACGGACCTAAATGAAAAACTGTTTTTT. Translating gives CASSTDLNEKLFF.

The V and J genes are TRBV7-6 and TRBJ2-3; 8 bases fit TRBD2. This CDR3 has 17 residues. The J segment lost 1 base and the V segment lost 1 base, leaving 7 bases of the junction unmatched. Germline V lookup: CDR1 SGHVS, CDR2 FNYEAQ. CDR3 sequence (DNA): TGTGCCAGCAGCTTAGGAAGCCTGGGACTAGGCACAGATACGCAGTATTTT. The encoded protein is CASSLGSLGLGTDTQYF.

The rearrangement joins TRBV11-2 to TRBJ2-3; TRBD2 matches 10 bases. The junction had 12 bases not matched to a gene; V was cut back by 0 bases and J by 3 bases. The CDR3 is made up of 19 amino acids. Germline V gives CDR1 SGHAT, CDR2 FQNNGV. CDR3 sequence (DNA): TGTGCCAGCAGCTTAGATGATTTTGGAAGCGGGGGGGCTACAGATACGCAGTATTTT. This encodes CASSLDDFGSGGATDTQYF.

The chain combines TRBV29-1 with TRBJ2-7; no clear D. Germline assignment: CDR1 SQVTM and CDR2 ANQGSEA. The CDR3 contains 11 residues. Trimming took 6 bases from V and 4 from J, leaving 10 bases between them. CDR3 DNA sequence: TGCAGCGTCAACATCGGGTACGAGCAGTACTTC. Its protein product is CSVNIGYEQYF.

V and J are TRBV15 and TRBJ1-2; 9 positions agree with TRBD1. The CDR3 consists of 15 residues. J was trimmed by 6 bases and V by 2 bases; bases with no gene match: 7. Germline CDR1 reads LNHNV; CDR2 reads YYDKDF (reference sequence). This CDR3 is CATSRTPQGADGYTF. The DNA for the CDR3 is TGTGCCACCAGCAGAACCCCACAGGGGGCGGATGGCTACACCTTC.